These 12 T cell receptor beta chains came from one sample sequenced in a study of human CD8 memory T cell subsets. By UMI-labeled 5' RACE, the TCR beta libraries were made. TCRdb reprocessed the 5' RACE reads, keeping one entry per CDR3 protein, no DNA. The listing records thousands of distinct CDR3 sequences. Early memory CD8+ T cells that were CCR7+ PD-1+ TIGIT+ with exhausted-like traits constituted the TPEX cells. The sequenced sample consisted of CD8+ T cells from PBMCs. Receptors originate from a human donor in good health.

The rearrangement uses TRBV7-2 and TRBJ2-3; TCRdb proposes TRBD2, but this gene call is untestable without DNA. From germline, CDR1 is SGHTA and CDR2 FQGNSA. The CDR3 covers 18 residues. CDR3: CASSLGTSGGPAGDTQYF.

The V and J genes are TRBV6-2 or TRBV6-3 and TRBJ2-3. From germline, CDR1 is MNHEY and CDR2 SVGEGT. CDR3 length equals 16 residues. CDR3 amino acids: CASSYPGPMVPDTQYF.

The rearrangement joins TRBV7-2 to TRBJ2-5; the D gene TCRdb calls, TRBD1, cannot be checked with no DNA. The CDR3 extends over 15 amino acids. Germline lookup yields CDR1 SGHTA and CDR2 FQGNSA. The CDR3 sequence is CASSLVGDDQETQYF.

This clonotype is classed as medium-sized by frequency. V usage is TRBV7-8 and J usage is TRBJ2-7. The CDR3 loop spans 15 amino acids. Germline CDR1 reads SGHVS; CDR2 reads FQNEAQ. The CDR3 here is CASSLSTETSYEQYF.

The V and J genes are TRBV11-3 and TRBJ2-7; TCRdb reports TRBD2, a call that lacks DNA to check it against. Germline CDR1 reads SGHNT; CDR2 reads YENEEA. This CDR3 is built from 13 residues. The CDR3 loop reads CASGLSGPDEQYF.

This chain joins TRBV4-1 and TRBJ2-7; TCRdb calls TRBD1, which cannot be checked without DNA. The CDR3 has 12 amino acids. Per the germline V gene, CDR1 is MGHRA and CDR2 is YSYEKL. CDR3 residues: CASSHIGREQYF.

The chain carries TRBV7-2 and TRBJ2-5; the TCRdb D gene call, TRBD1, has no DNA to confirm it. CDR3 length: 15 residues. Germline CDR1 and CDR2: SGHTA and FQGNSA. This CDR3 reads CASSESGQIQETQYF. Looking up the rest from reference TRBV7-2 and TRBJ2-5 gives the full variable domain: GAGVSQSPSNKVTEKGKDVELRCDPISGHTALYWYRQSLGQGLEFLIYFQGNSAPDKSGLPSDRFSAERTGGSVSTLTIQRTQQEDSAVYLCASSESGQIQETQYFGPGTRLLVL.

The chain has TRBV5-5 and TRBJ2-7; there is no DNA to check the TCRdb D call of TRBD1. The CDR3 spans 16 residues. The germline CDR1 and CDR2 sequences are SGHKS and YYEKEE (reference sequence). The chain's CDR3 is CASTTVPDPLTYEQYF.

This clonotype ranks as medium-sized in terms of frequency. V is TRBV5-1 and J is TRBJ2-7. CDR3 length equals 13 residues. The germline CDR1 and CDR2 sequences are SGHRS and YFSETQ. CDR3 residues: CASSLEAAYEQYF.

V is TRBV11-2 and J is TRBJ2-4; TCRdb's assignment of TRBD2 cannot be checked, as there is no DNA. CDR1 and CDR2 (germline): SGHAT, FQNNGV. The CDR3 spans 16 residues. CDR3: CASSRPPGTAENIQYF.

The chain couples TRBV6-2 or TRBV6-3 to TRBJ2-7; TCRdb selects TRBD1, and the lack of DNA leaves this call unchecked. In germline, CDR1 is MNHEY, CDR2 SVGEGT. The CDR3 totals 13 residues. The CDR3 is CASSYGGTHEQYF.

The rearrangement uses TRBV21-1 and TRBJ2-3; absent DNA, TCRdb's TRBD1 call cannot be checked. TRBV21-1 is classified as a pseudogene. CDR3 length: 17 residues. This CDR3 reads CASSKPSGGGGTDTQYF.